Below are 20 T cell receptor beta chains sequenced from a single sample in a study of graft-versus-host responses after intestinal transplantation. Clones were sequenced by immunoSEQ multiplex PCR, and TCRdb holds only the in-frame ones, with some missing. The profile covers under 20,000 clones, with around 69% appearing a single time and about 3% taken by the ten largest. Intraepithelial plus lamina propria lymphocytes were released by processing graft tissue. The source was ileum tissue, collected 14 days after transplant. The receptors originated from a human patient who received an intestinal transplant, so some T cells may come from the graft donor.

V is TRBV7-9 and J is TRBJ1-3; D call uncertain. The CDR3 length is 16 residues. The V end lost 1 base, the J end lost 0 bases, and 10 bases lay between the germline ends. The germline CDR1 and CDR2 sequences are SEHNR and FQNEAQ (reference sequence). The CDR3 sequence is CASSLVAGLSGNTIYF. The CDR3 nucleotides are TGTGCCAGCAGCTTAGTAGCTGGACTCTCTGGAAACACCATATATTTT.

V usage is TRBV6-1 and J usage is TRBJ1-6; D gene unclear. The V gene lost 4 bases and the J gene lost 0 bases, with 10 bases spanning the gap. The CDR3 sequence is 16 residues long. CDR1 and CDR2 (germline): MNHNS, SASEGT. The DNA of the CDR3 is TGTGCCAGCAGTGGAGACTGGAGCTCCTATAATTCACCCCTCCACTTT. This gives the protein CASSGDWSSYNSPLHF.

The V gene is TRBV29-1, the J gene TRBJ1-1, with 9 bases aligning to TRBD1. From germline, CDR1 is SQVTM and CDR2 ANQGSEA. This CDR3 spans 13 amino acids. Trimming removed 3 bases from V and 5 bases from J; junction bases left unmatched: 4. The CDR3 coding sequence is TGCAGCGTTGATGGACAGGGGAGAACTGAAGCTTTCTTT. As protein: CSVDGQGRTEAFF.

This chain joins TRBV10-3 and TRBJ2-7; 7 bases are a match to TRBD1. CDR1 and CDR2 (germline): ENHRY, SYGVKD. J gave up 6 bases and V 0 bases, and 17 bases lay outside the gene matches. This CDR3 has 18 amino acids. The CDR3 spells CAISESGLRQGRGLEQYF. The CDR3 bases are TGTGCCATCAGTGAGTCCGGGTTAAGACAGGGTCGAGGGCTCGAGCAGTACTTC.

The chain combines TRBV27 with TRBJ2-2; D is possibly TRBD2 (5 bases). Looked up from germline, CDR1 is MNHEY and CDR2 is SMNVEV (reference sequence). Between the trimmed V and J ends, which lost 5 bases and 5 bases, there was a span of 6 bases. The CDR3 length is 12 residues. In nucleotides, the CDR3 is TGTGCCAGCAGTGGGGAGACCGGGGAGCTGTTTTTT. This gives the protein CASSGETGELFF.

DNA of the CDR3: TGTGCCAGCAGTCCTGACAGGGAGGGCTACTATGGCTACACCTTC. This translates into CASSPDREGYYGYTF. This chain joins TRBV6-5 and TRBJ1-2; 7 bases match TRBD1. CDR1 and CDR2 (germline): MNHEY, SVGAGI. CDR3 length: 15 residues. V lost 5 bases to trimming and J lost 3 bases; unmatched junction nucleotides: 9.

The V and J genes are TRBV6-5 and TRBJ2-7; 9 bases agree with TRBD1. The CDR3 extends over 14 amino acids. Unmatched junction bases numbered 8, after V lost 2 bases and J lost 9 bases. CDR1 and CDR2 from the germline V gene are MNHEY and SVGAGI. Here the CDR3 DNA reads TGTGCCAGCAGTTACGGGACAGGGAGTTTGGGGCAGTACTTC. Residues: CASSYGTGSLGQYF.

This clone has just one count. The chain is built from TRBV21-1 and TRBJ2-3. TRBV21-1 is reported as a pseudogene. This CDR3 is 14 amino acids long. The CDR3 region is CASGASRGTDTQYF. The CDR3 region has the DNA TGTGCCAGCGGGGCCTCTAGAGGGACAGATACGCAGTATTTT.

The rearrangement links TRBV5-1 to TRBJ2-2; TRBD1 is a possible D gene (6 bases). This CDR3 region has 17 residues. Trimming shortened V by 0 bases and J by 6 bases, and 18 bases separated the two germline ends. Germline V gives CDR1 SGHRS, CDR2 YFSETQ. CDR3 DNA: TGCGCCAGCAGCTTGGAGGGACACGGGGCAATCGCCGGGGAGCTGTTTTTT. It specifies CASSLEGHGAIAGELFF.

This clone counts as medium-sized (0.01 to 0.1%). The J gene is TRBJ1-2, the V gene TRBV6-1; TRBD1 agrees at 7 bases. The junction had 5 bases not matched to a gene; V was cut back by 4 bases and J by 6 bases. The CDR3 covers 13 residues. CDR1 is MNHNS and CDR2 is SASEGT in the germline V gene. Written as DNA, the CDR3 is TGTGCCAGCAGTGCAACAGGGGCAGATGGCTACACCTTC. This codes for CASSATGADGYTF.

This clone was detected only a few times. The rearrangement uses TRBV5-4 and TRBJ2-7; TRBD2 aligns across 7 bases. The CDR3 is made up of 14 amino acids. The J segment lost 0 bases and the V segment lost 3 bases, leaving 3 bases of the junction unmatched. CDR1 and CDR2 (germline): SGHNT, YYREEE (reference sequence). This CDR3 reads CASSSRGSSYEQYF. The CDR3, as DNA: TGTGCCAGCAGCTCGCGGGGGAGCTCCTACGAGCAGTACTTC.

The genes are TRBV19 and TRBJ1-1; D gene ambiguous. The length of the CDR3 is 14 residues. V dropped 1 base and J dropped 1 base, with 7 bases sitting between them. Per the germline V gene, CDR1 is LNHDA and CDR2 is SQIVND (reference sequence). The CDR3 loop reads CASSIGAGNTEAFF. The DNA of the CDR3 is TGTGCCAGTAGTATAGGGGCAGGGAACACTGAAGCTTTCTTT.

This clone was seen only once. The rearrangement links TRBV6-6 to TRBJ2-7; 10 positions agree with TRBD2. This CDR3 spans 13 amino acids. Germline CDR1 reads MNHNY; CDR2 reads SVGAGI (reference sequence). The V segment lost 6 bases and the J segment 2 bases; nucleotides outside the gene matches: 1. CDR3 residues: CASRLAGPYEQYF. The DNA of the CDR3 is TGTGCCAGCAGACTAGCGGGACCCTACGAGCAGTACTTC.

The gene calls are TRBV5-1 and TRBJ2-2, with D hard to call. Germline values: CDR1 SGHRS, CDR2 YFSETQ. This CDR3 contains 14 residues. The V end was cut by 5 bases, the J end by 0 bases, with 8 bases between. In DNA form, the CDR3 reads TGCGCCAGCAGTGAAGCACCGAACACCGGGGAGCTGTTTTTT. Its protein product is CASSEAPNTGELFF.

The chain employs TRBV7-6 and TRBJ1-1; D perhaps matches TRBD1 (5 bases). The V and J ends lost 1 base and 1 base respectively, with 10 bases between them. The germline CDR1 and CDR2 sequences are SGHVS and FNYEAQ. The CDR3 consists of 15 residues. The CDR3 spells CASSLVQGSNTEAFF. The CDR3 DNA reads TGTGCCAGCAGCTTAGTGCAGGGATCGAACACTGAAGCTTTCTTT.

This chain uses TRBV27 with TRBJ2-3; TRBD2 matches at 8 bases. The germline V gene encodes CDR1 MNHEY and CDR2 SMNVEV (reference sequence). The CDR3 totals 16 residues. Trimming at V came to 4 bases and at J to 1 base, leaving 7 bases not matched to a gene. CDR3 sequence reads: CASSSNPGLGTDTQYF. The CDR3 region has the DNA TGTGCCAGCAGTTCTAACCCGGGACTAGGCACAGATACGCAGTATTTT.

The V gene is TRBV6-5, the J gene TRBJ2-7, with no clear D. The CDR3 is 13 amino acids. Germline V gene data show CDR1 as MNHEY and CDR2 as SVGAGI. Trimming shortened V by 5 bases and J by 2 bases, and 10 bases separated the two germline ends. The CDR3 coding sequence is TGTGCCAGCAGTATACAGAGGACCTACGAGCAGTACTTC. Its protein product is CASSIQRTYEQYF.

This sequence joins TRBV11-2 and TRBJ2-5, with 9 bases matching TRBD1. Losses at the gene ends were 9 bases for V and 5 bases for J; bases not matched to a gene: 19. This CDR3 region has 17 residues. CDR1 and CDR2 from the germline V gene are SGHAT and FQNNGV. The CDR3 bases are TGTGCCAGTACCAAACGCCCGGGACAGGGTATTCGGGAGACCCAGTACTTC. This sequence encodes CASTKRPGQGIRETQYF.

The gene calls are TRBV7-9 and TRBJ2-1, with D unclear. The CDR3 extends over 14 amino acids. Germline CDR1 reads SEHNR; CDR2 reads FQNEAQ (reference sequence). V was cut by 2 bases and J by 12 bases, with 17 bases left in between. The CDR3 spells CASSLSSPAIGQFF. Here the CDR3 DNA reads TGTGCCAGCAGCTTAAGTTCCCCCGCAATAGGGCAGTTCTTC.

The table lists this clone with a few counts. V usage is TRBV30 and J usage is TRBJ1-1; D is unclear. This CDR3 contains 12 residues. CDR1 is GTSNPN, CDR2 SVGIG, per germline (reference sequence). Trimming pared 0 bases from V and 9 bases from J, leaving 11 bases between. The CDR3 DNA sequence: TGTGCCTGGAGTGTTTCAGAGGGTAAAGCTTTCTTT. Translating it yields CAWSVSEGKAFF.